The source of this T cell receptor beta chain is a study of tumor and adjacent non-tumor tissue in lung cancer. Study-wide context: Patients were aged roughly 31 to 76, about ten men and about five women, stage I to III. Each sample yielded 3.5 million to 4.5 million productive TCRbeta reads on average.

Notes on this clonotype: Its antigen is unknown.

The template was RNA from unsorted bulk tissue. The library came from three nested PCR rounds adapted from ARM-PCR protocols. TCRdb passed the multiplex PCR reads through MiXCR, listing each CDR3 protein once. The sample records about 200,000 distinct CDR3 sequences, 60% to 75% being singletons. The CDR3 extends over 15 amino acids. The germline V gene has CDR1 MDHEN and CDR2 SYDVKM. The V and J ends lost 6 bases and 8 bases respectively, with 19 bases between them. Broader study findings: Top 100 clones took a larger repertoire share in normal lung. Significantly higher TCR diversity was found in tumor than normal lung.

The source material was lung tumor tissue. The rearrangement uses TRBV28 and TRBJ1-4; possibly TRBD1 for D (5 bases). The sequence was obtained from a man between 60 and 70 years old with non-small cell lung cancer. The CDR3 reads CASRLPGTGGEKLFF. The CDR3 DNA is TGTGCCAGCAGGCTCCCTGGGACCGGGGGGGAAAAACTGTTTTTT.